This TCR beta chain was observed in a study of shared clonotypes between healthy human individuals. Both subsets, CD45RA+ naive and CD45RA-negative memory, were split from the CD4+ cells. Study conclusions and caveats: Sampling used blood alone; tissue repertoires probably differ. Donor clonotype sharing was expected to depend on sequencing depth.

Assay: immunoSEQ multiplex PCR; the TCRdb copy retains only in-frame clones and omits some. In the table there are over a million clones, about 98.5% of which are singletons. This clone was seen once. The target antigen is unknown. Germline lookup yields CDR1 LNHDA and CDR2 SQIVND (reference sequence). V was pared by 5 bases and J by 0 bases, with 11 bases between. The CDR3 spans 15 residues. The sample was naive CD4+ T cells sorted from blood. Subset meaning: CD45RA+ positively selected. This clonotype was obtained from a man aged 30 to 39 in good health. V usage is TRBV19 and J usage is TRBJ1-5, with a tentative D call TRBD1 (5 bases). CDR3 nucleotide sequence: TGTGCCAGTAGTGCAGGGACGGCTAGCAATCAGCCCCAGCATTTT. This gives the protein CASSAGTASNQPQHF.